This T cell receptor (beta chain) was identified during a study of blood T cell repertoires in COVID-19. About the research overall: Whether acute or convalescent, the COVID-19 samples came from the United States, Italy and Spain. Sources were T cells, B-cell-depleted T cells, or PBMCs; the material itself was cDNA or gDNA.

The length of the CDR3 is 18 residues. CDR1 is SQVTM, CDR2 ANQGSEA, per germline. V was clipped by 2 bases and J by 3 bases; unmatched bases: 19. In the original analysis: Amplification of reference gene primers provided the estimated nucleated cell counts. This table comes from immunoSEQ multiplex PCR, and its TCRdb copy is limited to in-frame clones, with some not included. V and J calls and clone size come straight from that table; D and trimming were deduced from the DNA. The table records around 47,000 clones, about four fifths of them present only once. The chain combines TRBV29-1 with TRBJ2-7, with TRBD1 matching over 7 bases. Specimen: peripheral blood. The clonotype was recovered from a man in his 70s with active COVID-19. The CDR3 DNA sequence: TGCAGCGTTGAACCTGGACCTAATATACAGGGGACGAGCTACGAGCAGTACTTC. This translates into CSVEPGPNIQGTSYEQYF.